Below, 24 T cell receptor beta chains from the same sample are listed, as sequenced in a study of cytomegalovirus exposure and HLA in healthy donors. It was with 60 Vbeta and 13 Jbeta primers that the PCR ran. The protocol was immunoSEQ multiplex PCR, while the TCRdb copy is restricted to in-frame clones and leaves out a portion. The sample carries over 100,000 clones, roughly 73% recorded once. Sequencing was carried out using PBMCs. These receptor sequences come from a woman aged 30 to 39 in good health and CMV-seronegative.

V usage is TRBV5-1 and J usage is TRBJ1-4; D is undetermined. This CDR3 is 13 amino acids long. V lost 1 base, J lost 5 bases, and 6 bases lay in between. The germline V gene encodes CDR1 SGHRS and CDR2 YFSETQ. CDR3 nucleotides: TGCGCCAGCAGCTTGTACTTAAATGAAAAACTGTTTTTT. Residues: CASSLYLNEKLFF.

The chain uses TRBV6-5 and TRBJ2-3; a weak D match, TRBD2 (5 bases). The V end was cut by 5 bases, the J end by 11 bases, with 20 bases between. CDR3 length: 14 residues. From germline, CDR1 is MNHEY and CDR2 SVGAGI. The CDR3 spells CASSGHGLPRRQYF. CDR3 DNA: TGTGCCAGCAGTGGCCATGGACTCCCCCGTAGGCAGTATTTT.

The chain couples TRBV6-5 to TRBJ2-5; 10 bases align to TRBD1. The CDR3 runs 16 residues. Germline-derived CDR1 and CDR2 are MNHEY and SVGAGI. Losses at the gene ends were 2 bases for V and 7 bases for J; bases not matched to a gene: 10. DNA of the CDR3: TGTGCCAGCAGTTACCCACCGGGACAGGGGATCGGGACCCAGTACTTC. It yields the protein CASSYPPGQGIGTQYF.

This chain joins TRBV30 and TRBJ1-4; D is ambiguous. The CDR3 totals 13 residues. The germline V gene encodes CDR1 GTSNPN and CDR2 SVGIG (reference sequence). Trimming removed 0 bases from V and 4 bases from J, with 6 bases in between. CDR3 loop: CAWSVQNNEKLFF. CDR3 in DNA: TGTGCCTGGAGTGTCCAGAATAATGAAAAACTGTTTTTT.

This clone was counted a few times. The genes are TRBV27 and TRBJ1-5; no firm D call. V gave up 6 bases and J gave up 5 bases, with 8 bases separating them. CDR3 length: 12 amino acids. CDR1 and CDR2 from the germline V gene are MNHEY and SMNVEV (reference sequence). This CDR3 is CASRFGDQPQHF. The CDR3 DNA reads as TGTGCCAGCAGGTTCGGGGATCAGCCCCAGCATTTT.

The J gene is TRBJ2-5, the V gene TRBV19; the D gene is possibly TRBD1 (8 bases). V lost 1 base to trimming and J lost 3 bases, with 21 bases between them. This CDR3 spans 18 amino acids. Germline V CDR1 and CDR2: LNHDA, SQIVND (reference sequence). The CDR3 nucleotides read TGTGCCAGTAGTATAGGGGAAAGCGGGACAGGCCCTGAAGAGACCCAGTACTTC. This translates into CASSIGESGTGPEETQYF.

This clone was seen a single time. The rearrangement links TRBV30 to TRBJ2-1; TRBD2 agrees at 11 bases. CDR1 GTSNPN and CDR2 SVGIG come from the germline V gene (reference sequence). The CDR3 is made up of 13 amino acids. The CDR3 bases are TGTGCATCCCGACTAGCGGGGACGAATGAGCAGTTCTTC. Translated, it gives CASRLAGTNEQFF.

This clone has just a few counts. This sequence joins TRBV7-9 and TRBJ2-7; D uncertain. Trimming took off 1 base at V and 2 bases at J, with 12 bases between the two ends. This CDR3 has 15 residues. Germline values: CDR1 SEHNR, CDR2 FQNEAQ (reference sequence). The CDR3 DNA sequence: TGTGCCAGCAGCTTAGTAGGAGATGACCCCTACGAGCAGTACTTC. Translated, it gives CASSLVGDDPYEQYF. Variable domain in full (rest from reference TRBV7-9 and TRBJ2-7): DTGVSQNPRHKITKRGQNVTFRCDPISEHNRLYWYRQTLGQGPEFLTYFQNEAQLEKSRLLSDRFSAERPKGSFSTLEIQRTEQGDSAMYLCASSLVGDDPYEQYFGPGTRLTVT.

The chain recombines TRBV6-1 with TRBJ2-7; 8 bases align to TRBD2. This CDR3 has 15 amino acids. V was clipped by 5 bases and J by 3 bases; unmatched bases: 9. Germline CDR1 MNHNS, CDR2 SASEGT. This CDR3 is CASSTAGEEYYEQYF. The CDR3 coding sequence is TGTGCCAGCAGTACAGCGGGAGAAGAGTACTACGAGCAGTACTTC.

The rearrangement uses TRBV6-6 and TRBJ2-7; 11 bases fit TRBD1. The CDR3 length is 14 residues. V was clipped by 6 bases and J by 3 bases; unmatched bases: 4. Germline CDR1 is MNHNY and CDR2 is SVGAGI (reference sequence). CDR3 residues: CASRGTGGVYEQYF. As DNA, the CDR3 is TGTGCCAGCAGGGGGACAGGGGGAGTCTACGAGCAGTACTTC.

This clone was seen only a few times. The V and J genes are TRBV4-3 and TRBJ1-1; 9 bases align to TRBD1. The CDR3 covers 15 residues. V lost 1 base and J lost 1; bases outside the gene matches: 1. Germline CDR1 is LGHNA and CDR2 is YSLEER. The CDR3, as DNA: TGCGCCAGCAGCCAAGTACAGGGGGCGAACACTGAAGCTTTCTTT. This encodes CASSQVQGANTEAFF.

The CDR3 nucleotides read TGTGCCTGGAGACAGGCTTTGAGTGGCTACACCTTC. Translated, it gives CAWRQALSGYTF. V usage is TRBV30 and J usage is TRBJ1-2, with a weak D call TRBD1 (5 bases). The ends were cut back, 3 bases at V and 7 bases at J, with 12 bases in the middle. The CDR3 length is 12 residues. Germline lookup yields CDR1 GTSNPN and CDR2 SVGIG (reference sequence).

The genes are TRBV15 and TRBJ2-7; a possible D gene is TRBD2 (7 bases). Trimming removed 0 bases at V and 3 bases at J, with 9 bases between. This CDR3 has 14 residues. CDR1 LNHNV and CDR2 YYDKDF come from the germline V gene (reference sequence). The DNA for the CDR3 is TGTGCCACCAGCAGAGAGGGGGGGCTCTACGAGCAGTACTTC. Translating gives CATSREGGLYEQYF.

The gene calls are TRBV30 and TRBJ2-7; 8 bases map to TRBD2. Trimming took 2 bases from V and 6 from J; bases not matched to a gene: 9. The CDR3 length is 14 residues. Germline V gene sequence: CDR1 GTSNPN, CDR2 SVGIG (reference sequence). CDR3 amino acids: CAWSPPSGLAEQYF. DNA of the CDR3: TGTGCCTGGAGTCCCCCTAGCGGGTTAGCCGAGCAGTACTTC.

This clone was counted a few times. V is TRBV7-2 and J is TRBJ1-4, with TRBD1 matching 9 bases. There are 15 residues in the CDR3. After removal of 5 bases from V and 5 bases from J, the junction contained 6 bases not matched to a gene. Per germline, CDR1 SGHTA and CDR2 FQGNSA. The CDR3 coding sequence is TGTGCCAGCAGCGCTAGACAGGGGGTCAATGAAAAACTGTTTTTT. Translating gives CASSARQGVNEKLFF.

The chain uses TRBV5-1 and TRBJ2-2, with D possibly TRBD1 on 5 matching bases. CDR3 length equals 15 residues. V dropped 5 bases and J dropped 2 bases, with 13 bases sitting between them. CDR1 is SGHRS and CDR2 is YFSETQ in the germline V gene. CDR3 sequence reads: CASSTQGGNTGELFF. CDR3 coding DNA: TGCGCCAGCAGTACTCAGGGTGGAAACACCGGGGAGCTGTTTTTT.

The chain combines TRBV6-5 with TRBJ1-5, with 8 nucleotides matching TRBD1. The CDR3 runs to 14 residues. The ends lost 4 bases at V and 6 bases at J; junction bases unmatched: 5. The germline CDR1 and CDR2 sequences are MNHEY and SVGAGI. This CDR3 reads CASSLTGGSQPQHF. The CDR3 DNA follows: TGTGCCAGCAGTTTAACAGGGGGGAGTCAGCCCCAGCATTTT.

This chain connects TRBV5-1 to TRBJ1-2; the D is unclear. Germline-derived CDR1 and CDR2 are SGHRS and YFSETQ. Trimming cost V 0 bases and J 8 bases, with 11 bases left between them. The CDR3 consists of 13 residues. CDR3 nucleotides: TGCGCCAGCAGCTTGGAATGGGAGGGAGGCTACACCTTC. It codes for CASSLEWEGGYTF.

In its sample, this clone was seen once. The J gene is TRBJ1-6, the V gene TRBV10-2; perhaps TRBD1 as D (5 bases). The V and J ends lost 5 bases and 6 bases respectively, with 11 bases between them. The germline V gene encodes CDR1 WSHSY and CDR2 SAAADI. This CDR3 contains 14 residues. CDR3 region: CASSPTESNSPLHF. The CDR3 DNA sequence: TGCGCCAGCAGTCCGACAGAATCTAATTCACCCCTCCACTTT.

V is TRBV6-6 and J is TRBJ2-7, with TRBD1 identical over 9 bases. The CDR3 extends over 15 amino acids. The germline CDR1 and CDR2 sequences are MNHNY and SVGAGI (reference sequence). J was trimmed by 2 bases and V by 6 bases; bases with no gene match: 8. The DNA for the CDR3 is TGTGCCAGCAGCCTAGGACAGGGGCAGACCTACGAGCAGTACTTC. As protein: CASSLGQGQTYEQYF.

The sample holds a few counts of this clone. The rearrangement joins TRBV19 to TRBJ1-2; D unresolved. V was pared by 3 bases and J by 3 bases, with 5 bases between. The CDR3 has 12 residues. Germline V lookup: CDR1 LNHDA, CDR2 SQIVND (reference sequence). DNA of the CDR3: TGTGCCAGTAGTATCGGGGACTATGGCTACACCTTC. Protein sequence: CASSIGDYGYTF.

The chain recombines TRBV11-2 with TRBJ2-1; unclear D gene. With 2 bases removed from V and 8 bases from J, the gap between germline ends came to 13 bases. CDR1 and CDR2 (germline): SGHAT, FQNNGV. The CDR3 covers 14 residues. The CDR3 loop reads CASSLRSALYEQFF. The CDR3 nucleotides read TGTGCCAGCAGCTTACGATCTGCACTTTATGAGCAGTTCTTC.

This clone turned up a few times. The chain uses TRBV6-4 and TRBJ2-2, with 7 bases fitting TRBD1. Trimming cost V 3 bases and J 1 base; bases outside gene matches: 2. In germline, CDR1 is MRHNA, CDR2 SNTAGT. The CDR3 length is 15 residues. CDR3 bases: TGTGCCAGCAGTGAAGGGGGCAGGAACACCGGGGAGCTGTTTTTT. Protein product: CASSEGGRNTGELFF.

This clone was seen a few times. Additional DNA sequences in this sample encode the identical CDR3. The chain has TRBV5-1 and TRBJ1-1, with D possibly matching TRBD1 (5 bases). Trimming left V 4 bases short and J 1 base short, with 8 bases between. The germline CDR1 and CDR2 sequences are SGHRS and YFSETQ. This CDR3 is built from 13 residues. The chain's CDR3 is CASSGQGNTEAFF. The CDR3 nucleotides read TGCGCCAGCAGCGGCCAGGGGAACACTGAAGCTTTCTTT. Filled out from reference TRBV5-1 and TRBJ1-1, the complete variable domain reads KAGVTQTPRYLIKTRGQQVTLSCSPISGHRSVSWYQQTPGQGLQFLFEYFSETQRNKGNFPGRFSGRQFSNSRSEMNVSTLELGDSALYLCASSGQGNTEAFFGQGTRLTVV.